The 31 T cell receptor beta chains in this list originate from one sample, sequenced in a study of technical replicates of blood from a few donors. TCRdb's table, derived via immunoSEQ multiplex PCR, lists solely in-frame clones and lacks some. The sample lists 75,000 to 95,000 clones; just under 95% were seen once. The sample was T cells isolated from PBMCs. The receptor set was obtained from a human donor in good health.

The chain combines TRBV18 with TRBJ2-7, with 11 bases fitting TRBD2. This CDR3 is 14 amino acids long. Germline assignment: CDR1 KGHSH and CDR2 LQKENI. The junction had 6 bases not matched to a gene; V was cut back by 6 bases and J by 5 bases. Here the CDR3 DNA reads TGTGCCAGCTCCGGGGGACTAGCGGTCGACGAGCAGTACTTC. It encodes CASSGGLAVDEQYF.

The V call is TRBV30, the J call TRBJ1-6; TRBD1 matches 7 bases. The junction had 8 bases not matched to a gene; V was cut back by 4 bases and J by 5 bases. The CDR3 contains 15 residues. Germline assignment: CDR1 GTSNPN and CDR2 SVGIG (reference sequence). The CDR3 region has the DNA TGTGCCTGGAATATAGGGGGCGGTAATAATTCACCCCTCCACTTT. Its protein product is CAWNIGGGNNSPLHF. Combining the CDR3 with reference TRBV30 and TRBJ1-6 gives the whole variable domain SQTIHQWPATLVQPVGSPLSLECTVEGTSNPNLYWYRQAAGRGLQLLFYSVGIGQISSEVPQNLSASRPQDRQFILSSKKLLLSDSGFYLCAWNIGGGNNSPLHFGNGTRLTVT.

The chain combines TRBV2 with TRBJ2-1, with a weak D call TRBD2 (5 bases). The CDR3 spans 15 residues. The V end was cut by 5 bases, the J end by 1 base, with 12 bases between. Germline lookup yields CDR1 SNHLY and CDR2 FYNNEI. The CDR3 here is CASSRLIQSYNEQFF. The CDR3 region has the DNA TGTGCCAGCAGTAGACTAATCCAGTCCTACAATGAGCAGTTCTTC.

The chain recombines TRBV6-6 with TRBJ2-3, with 7 bases identical to TRBD2. The germline V gene encodes CDR1 MNHNY and CDR2 SVGAGI (reference sequence). The CDR3 totals 15 residues. The V segment lost 7 bases and the J segment 4 bases; nucleotides outside the gene matches: 11. DNA of the CDR3: TGTGCCAGCAAGCAGACGGCGGGAGAGGCAGATACGCAGTATTTT. It is translated as CASKQTAGEADTQYF.

The chain has TRBV28 and TRBJ1-2, with 7 bases fitting TRBD1. The CDR3 sequence is 15 residues long. The V gene's germline CDR1 is MDHEN and CDR2 SYDVKM. Trimming at V came to 4 bases and at J to 1 base, leaving 6 bases not matched to a gene. The CDR3 nucleotides read TGTGCCAGCAGTTCCGGGACAGTCGATAACTATGGCTACACCTTC. Protein product: CASSSGTVDNYGYTF.

The V gene is TRBV7-8, the J gene TRBJ1-2; 9 nucleotides match TRBD1. This CDR3 spans 17 amino acids. The germline V gene has CDR1 SGHVS and CDR2 FQNEAQ. The junction had 10 bases not matched to a gene; V was cut back by 2 bases and J by 3 bases. The CDR3 DNA follows: TGTGCCAGCAGCTTATTGGACAGGGGTCATCGAGACTATGGCTACACCTTC. This encodes CASSLLDRGHRDYGYTF.

This chain joins TRBV7-6 and TRBJ2-6; 7 bases are shared with TRBD1. The CDR3 sequence is 17 residues long. The V gene end was trimmed by 0 bases and the J gene end by 1 base; junction bases not matched to a gene: 3. Per the germline V gene, CDR1 is SGHVS and CDR2 is FNYEAQ. The CDR3 DNA is TGTGCCAGCAGCTTAGCGGGACAGATATCTGGGGCCAACGTCCTGACTTTC. This encodes CASSLAGQISGANVLTF. The full variable domain, its missing parts supplied by reference TRBV7-6 and TRBJ2-6, is GAGVSQSPRYKVTKRGQDVALRCDPISGHVSLYWYRQALGQGPEFLTYFNYEAQQDKSGLPNDRFSAERPEGSISTLTIQRTEQRDSAMYRCASSLAGQISGANVLTFGAGSRLTVL.

In its sample, this clone was seen once. The chain couples TRBV9 to TRBJ2-7; a weak D match, TRBD2 (5 bases). The V gene lost 4 bases and the J gene lost 4 bases, with 12 bases spanning the gap. The CDR3 has 13 amino acids. Germline CDR1 SGDLS, CDR2 YYNGEE. The CDR3 loop is CASSLDSKYEQYF. CDR3 sequence (DNA): TGTGCCAGCAGCTTGGACTCAAAATACGAGCAGTACTTC.

This clone was seen a single time. The chain joins TRBV7-9 to TRBJ2-7; weak D call: TRBD2 (5 bases). The V and J ends lost 1 base and 0 bases respectively, with 7 bases between them. The CDR3 contains 14 residues. Germline V gene data show CDR1 as SEHNR and CDR2 as FQNEAQ (reference sequence). Here the CDR3 DNA reads TGTGCCAGCAGCTTAGGGACTCGCTCCTACGAGCAGTACTTC. Translated, it gives CASSLGTRSYEQYF. The full variable domain, with the rest looked up from reference TRBV7-9 and TRBJ2-7, is DTGVSQNPRHKITKRGQNVTFRCDPISEHNRLYWYRQTLGQGPEFLTYFQNEAQLEKSRLLSDRFSAERPKGSFSTLEIQRTEQGDSAMYLCASSLGTRSYEQYFGPGTRLTVT.

The genes are TRBV19 and TRBJ2-1; the match to TRBD2 covers 9 bases. CDR1 is LNHDA and CDR2 is SQIVND in the germline V gene (reference sequence). The trim removed 0 bases at V and 3 bases at J, leaving 6 bases unmatched. The CDR3 length is 17 residues. The chain's CDR3 is CASSIDRGTSFYNEQFF. In DNA, the CDR3 is TGTGCCAGTAGTATAGATCGCGGGACTAGCTTCTACAATGAGCAGTTCTTC.

DNA of the CDR3: TGTGCCTGCACTCAGGGCCGTCGCGATTCACCCCTCCACTTT. It codes for CACTQGRRDSPLHF. The chain is built from TRBV30 and TRBJ1-6; the D gene is possibly TRBD1 (5 bases). Germline-derived CDR1 and CDR2 are GTSNPN and SVGIG (reference sequence). This CDR3 comprises 14 residues. V gave up 6 bases and J gave up 8 bases, with 17 bases separating them.

As DNA, the CDR3 is TGTGCCAGCAGCCAAGATCTCCCGGGGGATCTATCCTACGAGCAGTACTTC. Protein product: CASSQDLPGDLSYEQYF. V is TRBV14 and J is TRBJ2-7, with a tentative D call TRBD2 (6 bases). The V end was cut by 0 bases, the J end by 1 base, with 16 bases between. The CDR3 totals 17 residues. Germline V gene sequence: CDR1 SGHDN, CDR2 FVKESK.

The chain couples TRBV27 to TRBJ1-1, with 8 bases matching TRBD1. Unmatched junction bases numbered 13, after V lost 7 bases and J lost 3 bases. The V gene's germline CDR1 is MNHEY and CDR2 SMNVEV (reference sequence). The CDR3 loop spans 16 amino acids. CDR3 sequence reads: CASNVGFSGGYTEAFF. The CDR3 DNA reads as TGTGCCAGCAATGTGGGGTTTTCAGGGGGCTACACTGAAGCTTTCTTT.

CDR3 nucleotides: TGTGCCAGTAGTATTTTAGCGGGGGGGCGCCAAGAGACCCAGTACTTC. It specifies CASSILAGGRQETQYF. The J gene is TRBJ2-5, the V gene TRBV19; 11 nucleotides agree with TRBD2. V gave up 3 bases and J gave up 1 base; unmatched junction bases: 4. Germline lookup yields CDR1 LNHDA and CDR2 SQIVND (reference sequence). This CDR3 contains 16 residues.

V gene TRBV6-5 combines with J gene TRBJ2-2; D is uncertain. There are 14 residues in the CDR3. Germline V gene lookup returns CDR1 MNHEY and CDR2 SVGAGI. With 0 bases removed from V and 0 bases from J, the gap between germline ends came to 2 bases. The DNA for the CDR3 is TGTGCCAGCAGTTACTCCTCGAACACCGGGGAGCTGTTTTTT. Protein sequence: CASSYSSNTGELFF.

The rearrangement links TRBV30 to TRBJ2-7; tentatively, D is TRBD1 (5 bases). V lost 3 bases, J lost 3 bases, and 18 bases lay in between. There are 15 residues in the CDR3. Germline V gene lookup returns CDR1 GTSNPN and CDR2 SVGIG (reference sequence). CDR3 in DNA: TGTGCCTGGAGGGGGCAGGATAAGGCCGGCTACGAGCAGTACTTC. It is translated as CAWRGQDKAGYEQYF.

The chain is built from TRBV4-1 and TRBJ2-1; D gene ambiguous. The V and J ends lost 0 bases and 9 bases respectively, with 24 bases between them. Germline-derived CDR1 and CDR2 are MGHRA and YSYEKL. This CDR3 has 18 amino acids. CDR3 nucleotide sequence: TGCGCCAGCAGCCAAGATCAATCGAGGAAGTGGCTCTCCGTTGAGCAGTTCTTC. Residues: CASSQDQSRKWLSVEQFF.

In this sample, this clone turned up once. The chain is built from TRBV19 and TRBJ2-3, with D tentatively TRBD1 (6 bases). The germline V gene has CDR1 LNHDA and CDR2 SQIVND (reference sequence). V lost 8 bases, J lost 2 bases, and 14 bases lay in between. The CDR3 is 14 residues long. As DNA, the CDR3 is TGTGCCAGTCAGGGACATAGATTCACAGATACGCAGTATTTT. Its protein product is CASQGHRFTDTQYF. Based on the CDR3 plus reference TRBV19 and TRBJ2-3, the full variable domain is DGGITQSPKYLFRKEGQNVTLSCEQNLNHDAMYWYRQDPGQGLRLIYYSQIVNDFQKGDIAEGYSVSREKKESFPLTVTSAQKNPTAFYLCASQGHRFTDTQYFGPGTRLTVL.

The rearrangement links TRBV5-1 to TRBJ2-1; 12 positions match TRBD2. CDR1 is SGHRS, CDR2 YFSETQ, per germline. V was pared by 3 bases and J by 10 bases, with 8 bases of the junction left unmatched. CDR3 length: 15 residues. CDR3 nucleotides: TGCGCCAGCAGCTCTGGACTAGCGGGACAAAAAGAGCAGTTCTTC. Its translation: CASSSGLAGQKEQFF.

This sequence joins TRBV29-1 and TRBJ2-1, with 9 bases aligning to TRBD2. The junction had 5 bases not matched to a gene; V was cut back by 4 bases and J by 4 bases. The germline V gene encodes CDR1 SQVTM and CDR2 ANQGSEA. This CDR3 comprises 14 residues. The chain's CDR3 is CSVVGTSRYNEQFF. CDR3 DNA: TGCAGCGTTGTCGGGACTAGCCGTTACAATGAGCAGTTCTTC.

The chain's CDR3 is CASSSLAGADTGELFF. The CDR3 DNA reads TGTGCCAGCAGCTCACTAGCGGGGGCCGACACCGGGGAGCTGTTTTTT. The chain links TRBV11-2 to TRBJ2-2, with 11 bases identical to TRBD2. The CDR3 spans 16 residues. Germline V lookup: CDR1 SGHAT, CDR2 FQNNGV. Unmatched junction bases numbered 4, after V lost 4 bases and J lost 3 bases. Full variable domain (missing parts from reference TRBV11-2 and TRBJ2-2): EAGVAQSPRYKIIEKRQSVAFWCNPISGHATLYWYQQILGQGPKLLIQFQNNGVVDDSQLPKDRFSAERLKGVDSTLKIQPAKLEDSAVYLCASSSLAGADTGELFFGEGSRLTVL.

The chain carries TRBV4-2 and TRBJ2-7; TRBD2 might be the D (6 bases). Between the trimmed V and J ends, which lost 0 bases and 4 bases, there was a span of 13 bases. Germline assignment: CDR1 LGHNA and CDR2 YNFKEQ. The CDR3 runs to 15 residues. In DNA, the CDR3 is TGTGCCAGCAGCCAAGAAAACGGGGGTTTATACGAGCAGTACTTC. It encodes CASSQENGGLYEQYF.

The CDR3 nucleotides read TGCGCCAGCAGCTGGGGAGCGGGAGATGGCTACGAGCAGTACTTC. It codes for CASSWGAGDGYEQYF. The chain has TRBV5-1 and TRBJ2-7, with TRBD2 matching over 8 bases. CDR3 length: 15 amino acids. CDR1 and CDR2 from the germline V gene are SGHRS and YFSETQ. V gave up 3 bases and J gave up 3 bases; unmatched junction bases: 8.

A single count supports this clone. The chain is built from TRBV9 and TRBJ2-7; no definite D call. Trimming shortened V by 0 bases and J by 3 bases, and 7 bases separated the two germline ends. The CDR3 consists of 13 residues. Germline CDR1 reads SGDLS; CDR2 reads YYNGEE. The chain's CDR3 is CASSVGGRYEQYF. CDR3 nucleotides: TGTGCCAGCAGCGTAGGAGGTCGCTACGAGCAGTACTTC. The whole variable domain, remainder taken from reference TRBV9 and TRBJ2-7, is DSGVTQTPKHLITATGQRVTLRCSPRSGDLSVYWYQQSLDQGLQFLIQYYNGEERAKGNILERFSAQQFPDLHSELNLSSLELGDSALYFCASSVGGRYEQYFGPGTRLTVT.

This rearrangement joins TRBV19 to TRBJ1-2; perhaps TRBD1 as D (6 bases). The CDR3 length is 15 residues. CDR1 LNHDA and CDR2 SQIVND come from the germline V gene (reference sequence). V was cut by 3 bases and J by 3 bases, with 14 bases left in between. This CDR3 reads CASSILWGRDYGYTF. DNA of the CDR3: TGTGCCAGTAGTATCTTGTGGGGGCGAGACTATGGCTACACCTTC.

The CDR3 DNA reads TGTGCCAGTAGTATTCCAGGGCGGCGGAATGAGCAGTTCTTC. This translates into CASSIPGRRNEQFF. This chain uses TRBV19 with TRBJ2-1, with a weak D call TRBD1 (5 bases). With 3 bases removed from V and 7 bases from J, the gap between germline ends came to 13 bases. CDR1 and CDR2 (germline): LNHDA, SQIVND (reference sequence). This CDR3 has 14 amino acids.

V is TRBV28 and J is TRBJ2-2; weak D call: TRBD2 (6 bases). The CDR3 totals 15 residues. The V gene's germline CDR1 is MDHEN and CDR2 SYDVKM. V was cut by 6 bases and J by 7 bases, with 18 bases left in between. CDR3 amino acids: CASRPVSGVVGELFF. The CDR3 nucleotides are TGTGCCAGCAGGCCCGTGTCGGGAGTGGTCGGGGAGCTGTTTTTT. Full variable domain (remainder filled in from reference TRBV28 and TRBJ2-2): DVKVTQSSRYLVKRTGEKVFLECVQDMDHENMFWYRQDPGLGLRLIYFSYDVKMKEKGDIPEGYSVSREKKERFSLILESASTNQTSMYLCASRPVSGVVGELFFGEGSRLTVL.

The chain uses TRBV7-9 and TRBJ1-1; the D is unclear. Per the germline V gene, CDR1 is SEHNR and CDR2 is FQNEAQ (reference sequence). Trimming took off 7 bases at V and 0 bases at J, with 9 bases between the two ends. The CDR3 is 13 amino acids. The CDR3 here is CASTPPVNTEAFF. The DNA of the CDR3 is TGTGCCAGCACCCCCCCGGTGAACACTGAAGCTTTCTTT.

V usage is TRBV27 and J usage is TRBJ2-1; a weak D match, TRBD2 (6 bases). The CDR3 runs 15 residues. V lost 6 bases and J lost 1, with 13 bases in between. Germline V gives CDR1 MNHEY, CDR2 SMNVEV (reference sequence). CDR3 amino acids: CASRPGLGSYNEQFF. In DNA form, the CDR3 reads TGTGCCAGCAGACCGGGACTCGGATCCTACAATGAGCAGTTCTTC.

The chain combines TRBV9 with TRBJ2-1, with D possibly being TRBD2 (6 bases). V lost 0 bases to trimming and J lost 3 bases, with 10 bases between them. This CDR3 region has 15 residues. The germline gives CDR1 SGDLS, CDR2 YYNGEE. The CDR3 DNA follows: TGTGCCAGCAGCGTAGGCGGGGCAGACTACAATGAGCAGTTCTTC. Protein sequence: CASSVGGADYNEQFF.

The rearrangement uses TRBV18 and TRBJ1-1; D unclear. Germline loops: CDR1 KGHSH, CDR2 LQKENI. V dropped 3 bases and J dropped 3 bases, with 8 bases sitting between them. The CDR3 is 13 amino acids. CDR3 residues: CASSPVRDTEAFF. The CDR3 coding sequence is TGTGCCAGCTCACCGGTTCGGGACACTGAAGCTTTCTTT. Combining the CDR3 with reference TRBV18 and TRBJ1-1 gives the whole variable domain NAGVMQNPRHLVRRRGQEARLRCSPMKGHSHVYWYRQLPEEGLKFMVYLQKENIIDESGMPKERFSAEFPKEGPSILRIQQVVRGDSAAYFCASSPVRDTEAFFGQGTRLTVV.